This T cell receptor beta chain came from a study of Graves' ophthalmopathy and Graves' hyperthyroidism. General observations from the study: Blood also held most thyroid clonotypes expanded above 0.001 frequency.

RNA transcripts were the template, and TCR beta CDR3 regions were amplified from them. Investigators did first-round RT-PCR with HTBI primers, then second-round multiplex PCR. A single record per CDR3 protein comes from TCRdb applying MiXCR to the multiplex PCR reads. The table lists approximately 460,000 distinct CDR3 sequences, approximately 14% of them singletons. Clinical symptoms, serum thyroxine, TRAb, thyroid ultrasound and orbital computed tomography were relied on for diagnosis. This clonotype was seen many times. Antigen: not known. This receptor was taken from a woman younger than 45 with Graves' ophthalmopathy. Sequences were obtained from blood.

The CDR3 loop reads CASSQQAGTGNYGYTF. CDR3 nucleotides: TGTGCCAGCAGCCAACAAGCCGGGACAGGGAACTATGGCTACACCTTC. The gene calls are TRBV4-2 and TRBJ1-2; 9 nucleotides align to TRBD1. Germline assignment: CDR1 LGHNA and CDR2 YNFKEQ. Trimming removed 2 bases from V and 2 bases from J; junction bases left unmatched: 6. CDR3 size: 16 residues.